The clone carrying this T cell receptor beta chain was counted only a few times. Its antigen is undetermined. V lost 7 bases to trimming and J lost 2 bases, with 18 bases between them. The CDR3 has 15 amino acids. Germline values: CDR1 LNHDA, CDR2 SQIVND (reference sequence). Unique molecular identifier tags were affixed to discrete cDNA molecules. TCRdb reprocessed the 5' RACE reads via MiXCR and lists one record per CDR3 protein. Here the sample spans approximately 60,000 distinct CDR3 sequences, around 12% being singletons. This specimen comes from a study of early T cells in non-severe SARS-CoV-2 infection. Study information: Sequenced bulk RNA came from whole blood that was unsorted, and chains were unpaired. Broader study findings: Sequences matched to VDJdb favored anti-spike CD8 responses, while private and CD4 specificities were missed.

The chain links TRBV19 to TRBJ2-7; D is perhaps TRBD1 (6 bases). The TCR comes from an adult who was a healthcare worker with PCR-confirmed SARS-CoV-2 infection or an uninfected control (not recorded which). The sample consisted of whole blood. For the CDR3, the DNA is TGTGCCAGTACCCCGGGACACGGGTTCCCCTACGAGCAGTACTTC. Amino acid sequence: CASTPGHGFPYEQYF.